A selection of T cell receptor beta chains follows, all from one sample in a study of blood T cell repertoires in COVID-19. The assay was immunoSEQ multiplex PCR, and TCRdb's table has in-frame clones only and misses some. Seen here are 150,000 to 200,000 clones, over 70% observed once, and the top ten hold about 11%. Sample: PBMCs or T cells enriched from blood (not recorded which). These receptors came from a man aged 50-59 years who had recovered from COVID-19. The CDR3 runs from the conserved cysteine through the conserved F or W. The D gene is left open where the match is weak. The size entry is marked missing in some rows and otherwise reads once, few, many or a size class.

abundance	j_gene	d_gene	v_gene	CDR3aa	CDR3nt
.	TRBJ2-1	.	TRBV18	CASSPPKQVEQFF	TGTGCCAGCTCACCACCCAAACAGGTTGAGCAGTTCTTC
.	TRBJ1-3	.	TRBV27	CASSLSGGRGSGNTIYF	TGTGCCAGCAGTTTATCAGGCGGGAGAGGCTCTGGAAACACCATATATTTT
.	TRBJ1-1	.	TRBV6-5	CASSSPTGRHTEAFF	TGTGCCAGCAGCTCCCCGACAGGAAGGCACACTGAAGCTTTCTTT
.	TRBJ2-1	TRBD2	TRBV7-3	CASARTSAYNEQFF	TGTGCCAGCGCGAGGACTAGCGCCTACAATGAGCAGTTCTTC
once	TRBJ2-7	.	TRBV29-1	CSVVGEGNYEQYF	TGCAGCGTTGTTGGCGAGGGCAACTACGAGCAGTACTTC
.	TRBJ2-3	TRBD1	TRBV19	CASSTAGQGILSTQYF	TGTGCCAGTAGTACGGCGGGACAGGGGATACTCAGTACGCAGTATTTT
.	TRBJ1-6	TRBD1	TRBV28	CASSLSHRGSNSPLHF	TGTGCCAGCAGTTTATCTCACAGGGGAAGCAATTCACCCCTCCACTTT
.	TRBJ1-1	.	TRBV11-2	CASSSTARNTEAFF	TGTGCCAGCAGCTCGACAGCCCGGAACACTGAAGCTTTCTTT
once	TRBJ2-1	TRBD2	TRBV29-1	CSGWTSGYNEQFF	TGCAGCGGATGGACTAGCGGTTACAATGAGCAGTTCTTC
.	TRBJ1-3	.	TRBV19	CASSILQGGGNTIYF	TGTGCCAGTAGTATCCTCCAGGGTGGCGGAAACACCATATATTTT
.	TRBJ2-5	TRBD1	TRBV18	CASSPGQGPRETQYF	TGTGCCAGCTCACCGGGACAGGGGCCCAGAGAGACCCAGTACTTC
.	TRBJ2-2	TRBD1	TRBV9	CASSAWDRNTGELFF	TGTGCCAGCAGCGCTTGGGACAGAAACACCGGGGAGCTGTTTTTT
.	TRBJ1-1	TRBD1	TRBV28	CASSQPGQGARTEAFF	TGTGCCAGCAGCCAACCGGGACAGGGGGCGCGTACTGAAGCTTTCTTT
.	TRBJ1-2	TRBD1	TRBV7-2	CASSLGTGSDRYTF	TGTGCCAGCAGCTTGGGGACAGGGTCTGATCGCTACACCTTC
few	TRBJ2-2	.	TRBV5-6	CASGSAAENTGELFF	TGTGCCAGCGGATCGGCCGCGGAAAACACCGGGGAGCTGTTTTTT
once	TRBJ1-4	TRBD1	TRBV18	CASSPGQGNEKLFF	TGTGCCAGCTCACCCGGACAGGGGAATGAAAAACTGTTTTTT
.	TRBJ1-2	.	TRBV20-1	CSPQADYGYTF	TGCAGCCCACAGGCCGACTATGGCTACACCTTC
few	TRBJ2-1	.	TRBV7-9	CASSRESHEQFF	TGTGCCAGCAGCCGCGAGTCCCATGAGCAGTTCTTC
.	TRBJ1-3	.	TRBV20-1	CSANSGNTIYF	TGCAGTGCTAACAGTGGAAACACCATATATTTT
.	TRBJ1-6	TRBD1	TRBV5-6	CASSIGTVNSPLHF	TGTGCCAGCTCGATCGGGACAGTTAATTCACCCCTCCACTTT